This passage covers 10 T cell receptor beta chains from one sample sequenced in a study of blood T cell repertoires in COVID-19. Clones were read by immunoSEQ multiplex PCR, and TCRdb kept only the in-frame ones, dropping some. The repertoire holds approximately 35,000 clones, with 75% to 90% as singletons. The sequenced sample was peripheral blood. Receptors originate from a man between 60 and 75 years old with active COVID-19.

This chain connects TRBV11-3 to TRBJ2-7; no reliable D call. The CDR3 is 12 residues long. V lost 2 bases and J 7 bases, leaving 9 bases between the germline ends. The germline gives CDR1 SGHNT, CDR2 YENEEA. CDR3 DNA sequence: TGTGCCAGCAGCTTAACCTTCGGGGAGCAGTACTTC. This translates into CASSLTFGEQYF.

The CDR3 loop reads CASSPGLPAGNTIYF. CDR3 nucleotides: TGTGCCAGCTCACCAGGTCTACCGGCTGGAAACACCATATATTTT. This chain joins TRBV18 and TRBJ1-3; no reliable D call. This CDR3 region has 15 residues. Trimming shortened V by 2 bases and J by 2 bases, and 10 bases separated the two germline ends. Germline V gene sequence: CDR1 KGHSH, CDR2 LQKENI.

J is TRBJ2-7 and V is TRBV29-1; TRBD2 is a possible D gene (5 bases). There are 13 residues in the CDR3. With 5 bases removed from V and 5 bases from J, the gap between germline ends came to 16 bases. Germline V gene data show CDR1 as SQVTM and CDR2 as ANQGSEA. The CDR3: CSVYERPGHEQYF. CDR3 coding DNA: TGCAGCGTTTACGAGCGGCCAGGTCACGAGCAGTACTTC.

V usage is TRBV19 and J usage is TRBJ1-1; D possibly corresponds to TRBD1 (6 bases). Germline V gives CDR1 LNHDA, CDR2 SQIVND (reference sequence). The CDR3 is 13 residues long. Trimming pared 5 bases from V and 2 bases from J, leaving 9 bases between. The DNA for the CDR3 is TGTGCCAGTAGTTCGGGGGGCAACACTGAAGCTTTCTTT. Translated: CASSSGGNTEAFF.

The rearrangement joins TRBV6-6 to TRBJ1-1; D possibly corresponds to TRBD1 (5 bases). Trimming stripped 6 bases from V and 4 bases from J, with 15 bases between. Germline CDR1 is MNHNY and CDR2 is SVGAGI (reference sequence). The CDR3 is 14 amino acids. The CDR3 spells CASSRTGGSTEAFF. DNA for the CDR3: TGTGCCAGCAGCCGGACTGGGGGGAGCACTGAAGCTTTCTTT.

This sequence joins TRBV7-9 and TRBJ2-2; TRBD1 might be the D (5 bases). The CDR3 extends over 15 amino acids. V was cut by 5 bases and J by 2 bases, with 12 bases left in between. Germline CDR1 SEHNR, CDR2 FQNEAQ (reference sequence). This CDR3 reads CASSEGATNTGELFF. CDR3 sequence (DNA): TGTGCCAGCAGCGAAGGGGCGACTAACACCGGGGAGCTGTTTTTT.

The genes are TRBV5-4 and TRBJ1-5; TRBD1 is a possible D gene (5 bases). The length of the CDR3 is 13 residues. V lost 0 bases to trimming and J lost 8 bases, with 9 bases between them. Germline V lookup: CDR1 SGHNT, CDR2 YYREEE (reference sequence). CDR3 sequence (DNA): TGTGCCAGCAGCTTGGGGGGCGGTGAGCCCCAGCATTTT. Translating gives CASSLGGGEPQHF.

V usage is TRBV4-1 and J usage is TRBJ2-2, with 11 bases lining up with TRBD1. This CDR3 contains 16 residues. CDR1 is MGHRA, CDR2 YSYEKL, per germline. V gave up 0 bases and J gave up 8 bases; unmatched junction bases: 5. Here the CDR3 reads CASSQDRTGGMGELFF. CDR3 DNA: TGCGCCAGCAGCCAAGATAGGACAGGGGGCATGGGGGAGCTGTTTTTT.

This clone was found once. The rearrangement links TRBV21-1 to TRBJ1-2; TRBD1, the table's D call, lacks a check against the DNA. TRBV21-1 is marked as a pseudogene. The CDR3 spans 18 residues. The DNA of the CDR3 is TGTGCCAGCGCCCCCGGGACAGGCAAATATACCGAGAATTATGGCTACACCTTC. This translates into CASAPGTGKYTENYGYTF.

V and J are TRBV18 and TRBJ2-2, with TRBD2 identical over 14 bases. The CDR3 length is 18 residues. Germline CDR1 reads KGHSH; CDR2 reads LQKENI. V lost 3 bases, J lost 5 bases, and 8 bases stayed unmatched. The CDR3 sequence: CASSPTGTSGSRTGELFF. The CDR3 region has the DNA TGTGCCAGCTCACCGACAGGGACTAGCGGGAGTCGAACCGGGGAGCTGTTTTTT.